These T cell receptor beta chains were read from a single sample in a study of T cells in localized non-small cell lung cancer. Repertoires were generated with immunoSEQ multiplex PCR, while TCRdb's copy carries only in-frame clones and drops some. The data hold roughly 38,000 clones, with about 88% observed a single time. This material consisted of peripheral blood, taken before any cancer treatment. These receptors all come from a man aged 18-49 years with stage I lung adenocarcinoma. CDR3s include the opening cysteine and the closing phenylalanine or tryptophan. The D gene is left open where the match is weak. The size entry is marked missing in some rows and otherwise reads once, few, many or a size class.

abundance,j_gene,d_gene,v_gene,CDR3aa,CDR3nt
.,TRBJ1-5,.,TRBV7-2,CASSLGRSSNQPQHF,TGTGCCAGCAGCTTAGGACGATCTAGCAATCAGCCCCAGCATTTT
.,TRBJ2-5,.,TRBV18,CASSPVLPETQYF,TGTGCCAGCTCACCTGTCCTCCCAGAGACCCAGTACTTC
.,TRBJ2-2,.,TRBV5-6,CASSFYVSRTGELFF,TGTGCCAGCAGCTTTTACGTTTCTCGCACCGGGGAGCTGTTTTTT
.,TRBJ1-2,.,TRBV6-5,CASSQPLERGYTF,TGTGCCAGCAGCCAGCCTCTGGAGCGTGGCTACACCTTC
.,TRBJ1-2,.,TRBV18,CASSPGQQMGYGYTF,TGTGCCAGCTCACCGGGACAACAAATGGGGTATGGCTACACCTTC
.,TRBJ1-2,TRBD1,TRBV6-5,CASSLVGGAGYGYTF,TGTGCCAGCAGTCTTGTAGGGGGCGCAGGGTATGGCTACACCTTC
once,TRBJ2-1,TRBD2,TRBV7-8,CASSLGLAGGPYNEQFF,TGTGCCAGCAGCTTAGGACTAGCGGGGGGGCCCTACAATGAGCAGTTCTTC
.,TRBJ1-5,.,TRBV11-2,CASSGVQPQHF,TGTGCCAGCAGCGGGGTACAGCCCCAGCATTTT
.,TRBJ2-6,.,TRBV5-4,CASSFSAGLSGANVLTF,TGTGCCAGCAGCTTCTCGGCAGGCCTCTCTGGGGCCAACGTCCTGACTTTC
.,TRBJ1-3,.,TRBV6-6,CASSYSQDHYTIYF,TGTGCCAGCAGTTACAGTCAGGACCACTACACCATATATTTT
.,TRBJ1-1,.,TRBV4-2,CASSQYSGAAADKNNGVREAFF,TGTGCCAGCAGCCAGTATTCTGGGGCAGCAGCCGATAAGAACAATGGGGTACGTGAAGCTTTCTTT
.,TRBJ2-7,TRBD2,TRBV7-2,CASSNRLRGGTYEQYF,TGTGCCAGCAGCAATCGGCTTCGCGGGGGAACCTACGAGCAGTACTTC
.,TRBJ2-1,TRBD2,TRBV18,CASSPELAGLFNEQFF,TGTGCCAGCTCCCCCGAACTAGCGGGGCTTTTCAATGAGCAGTTCTTC
.,TRBJ2-1,TRBD2,TRBV6-5,CASSSGTSGLNEQFF,TGTGCCAGCAGCTCTGGGACTAGCGGCCTGAATGAGCAGTTCTTC
.,TRBJ1-6,TRBD1,TRBV28,CASSLPRTGPKTYSPLHF,TGTGCCAGCAGTTTACCTAGGACAGGGCCCAAGACTTATTCACCCCTCCACTTT
.,TRBJ2-1,.,TRBV27,CASSFEAGSNNEQFF,TGTGCCAGCAGTTTTGAAGCGGGCAGCAACAATGAGCAGTTCTTC
.,TRBJ1-1,TRBD1,TRBV5-1,CASSLEGANTEAFF,TGCGCCAGCAGCTTGGAGGGGGCCAACACTGAAGCTTTCTTT
.,TRBJ2-1,.,TRBV5-1,CASSLALPEQFF,TGCGCCAGCAGCTTGGCCCTACCAGAGCAGTTCTTC
.,TRBJ1-2,TRBD1,TRBV15,CATSRYPEGAEYGYTF,TGTGCCACCAGCAGATACCCAGAGGGGGCCGAATATGGCTACACCTTC
.,TRBJ1-5,.,TRBV2,CASSVELGNQPQHF,TGTGCCAGCAGTGTGGAGTTGGGCAATCAGCCCCAGCATTTT
few,TRBJ1-2,.,TRBV7-9,CASSFTGIYGYTF,TGTGCCAGCAGCTTCACAGGGATCTATGGCTACACCTTC
.,TRBJ2-2,.,TRBV9,CASSVSQGIGGELFF,TGTGCCAGCAGCGTAAGCCAGGGTATAGGCGGGGAGCTGTTTTTT
once,TRBJ2-7,.,TRBV25-1,CASSKNEANDYEQYF,TGTGCCAGCAGTAAAAACGAGGCGAACGACTACGAGCAGTACTTC
.,TRBJ2-2,TRBD1,TRBV2,CASLRDRGAGELFF,TGTGCCAGTCTCCGGGACAGGGGTGCCGGGGAGCTGTTTTTT
.,TRBJ2-7,TRBD1,TRBV19,CASRSRGTGGSYEQYF,TGTGCCAGTAGGAGCCGCGGGACAGGGGGCTCCTACGAGCAGTACTTC
.,TRBJ1-2,TRBD1,TRBV19,CASSIRPGTVAVHGYTF,TGTGCCAGTAGTATCAGACCCGGGACAGTCGCGGTGCATGGCTACACCTTC
.,TRBJ1-5,.,TRBV5-3,CARSSPNQPQHF,TGTGCCAGAAGCTCCCCCAATCAGCCCCAGCATTTT
.,TRBJ1-3,.,TRBV4-1,CASSPVGVIETGNTIYF,TGCGCCAGCAGCCCCGTGGGTGTTATCGAGACTGGAAACACCATATATTTT
.,TRBJ2-3,.,TRBV7-3,CASSFSGDTQYF,TGTGCCAGCAGCTTTAGTGGGGATACGCAGTATTTT
once,TRBJ1-3,.,TRBV28,CASSLRFGRGNTIYF,TGTGCCAGCAGTTTACGGTTTGGCAGGGGAAACACCATATATTTT
.,TRBJ2-3,TRBD2,TRBV29-1,CSVPSGGTDTQYF,TGCAGCGTTCCCAGCGGGGGTACAGATACGCAGTATTTT
.,TRBJ2-1,.,TRBV9,CASSETLRSYNEQFF,TGTGCCAGCAGCGAGACCCTGAGGTCCTACAATGAGCAGTTCTTC
.,TRBJ2-7,TRBD2,TRBV19,CASSPRGSGGPYEQYF,TGTGCCAGTAGTCCTCGTGGTAGCGGGGGACCCTACGAGCAGTACTTC
.,TRBJ1-4,TRBD1,TRBV5-6,CASSLGQGREKLFF,TGTGCCAGCAGCTTGGGACAGGGTCGGGAAAAACTGTTTTTT
.,TRBJ2-5,.,TRBV6-5,CASRDRLVETQYF,TGTGCCAGCCGGGACCGCCTCGTAGAGACCCAGTACTTC
.,TRBJ2-3,.,TRBV7-9,CASSLGRGPLADTQYF,TGTGCCAGCAGCTTAGGTCGGGGCCCGTTGGCAGATACGCAGTATTTT
.,TRBJ1-1,TRBD1,TRBV4-1,CASSQGDRSYTEAFF,TGCGCCAGCAGCCAAGGGGACAGGTCTTACACTGAAGCTTTCTTT
.,TRBJ1-2,.,TRBV7-2,CASSLEASNYGYTF,TGTGCCAGCAGCTTAGAGGCTTCTAACTATGGCTACACCTTC
few,TRBJ2-7,.,TRBV28,CASSLNSGAWAYEQYF,TGTGCCAGCAGTTTAAATTCGGGGGCTTGGGCCTACGAGCAGTACTTC
.,TRBJ1-3,.,TRBV5-1,CASSLEGGSGNTIYF,TGCGCCAGCAGCTTGGAAGGGGGCTCTGGAAACACCATATATTTT
.,TRBJ1-5,.,TRBV19,CASSMWGAMYSNQPQHF,TGTGCCAGTAGTATGTGGGGGGCTATGTATAGCAATCAGCCCCAGCATTTT
.,TRBJ1-5,.,TRBV12-5,CASGPGQYSNQPQHF,TGTGCTAGTGGTCCAGGACAGTATAGCAATCAGCCCCAGCATTTT
.,TRBJ2-7,TRBD1,TRBV4-2,CASSQEGNRGTEQYF,TGTGCCAGCAGCCAAGAGGGAAACAGGGGTACCGAGCAGTACTTC
.,TRBJ1-6,TRBD1,TRBV30,CAWSVQGQGGSPLHF,TGTGCCTGGAGTGTACAGGGACAGGGCGGATCACCCCTCCACTTT
once,TRBJ1-2,.,TRBV6-5,CASSYRGVDGYTF,TGTGCCAGCAGTTACAGGGGCGTGGATGGCTACACCTTC
.,TRBJ2-1,TRBD2,TRBV2,CASSESSGGAWNEQFF,TGTGCCAGCAGTGAAAGTAGCGGGGGGGCCTGGAATGAGCAGTTCTTC
.,TRBJ1-5,TRBD1,TRBV27,CASSSGTGSNQPQHF,TGTGCCAGCAGTTCCGGGACAGGTAGCAATCAGCCCCAGCATTTT
.,TRBJ2-7,TRBD1,TRBV6-6,CASSYSGDRGRYEQYF,TGTGCCAGCAGTTACTCGGGGGACAGGGGACGCTACGAGCAGTACTTC
.,TRBJ2-7,.,TRBV6-1,CASSEVLGWGEQYF,TGTGCCAGCAGTGAGGTCTTAGGCTGGGGAGAGCAGTACTTC
.,TRBJ1-1,.,TRBV12-5,CASSVLGQNTEAFF,TGTGCTAGTTCAGTCCTGGGACAGAACACTGAAGCTTTCTTT
.,TRBJ2-7,TRBD1,TRBV4-3,CASSPTRDRNYEQYF,TGCGCCAGCAGCCCTACCCGGGACAGAAACTACGAGCAGTACTTC
.,TRBJ1-2,.,TRBV7-9,CASSPRGYGYTF,TGTGCCAGCAGCCCCCGGGGATATGGCTACACCTTC
.,TRBJ1-2,TRBD1,TRBV6-5,CASSRTEQGDGYTF,TGTGCCAGCAGCCGAACCGAACAGGGGGATGGCTACACCTTC
.,TRBJ1-1,.,TRBV2,CASTGVMNTEAFF,TGTGCCAGCACAGGGGTCATGAACACTGAAGCTTTCTTT
.,TRBJ1-2,TRBD1,TRBV5-1,CASRTGTGDYGYTF,TGCGCCAGCCGAACCGGGACAGGCGATTATGGCTACACCTTC